This T cell receptor beta chain stems from a study of a mutant IDH1 vaccine in newly diagnosed glioma. Study-wide background: In some groups vaccination began 4-6 weeks post-radiotherapy; others received it with temozolomide. Patients' prior therapy spanned radiotherapy, temozolomide, or both; most underwent both. Study-wide points: Vaccine-induced immune responses were detected in roughly 93% of patients.

Indicated time point: week 35, safety follow-up. Mutant IDH1 20-mer peptide, at 300 ug, made up each vaccine dose, with topical imiquimod. Comment on this clone: What it binds is not known.

Sequenced by immunoSEQ multiplex PCR; TCRdb stores in-frame clones only, minus some. The data show about 26,000 clones, over 80% seen once. Between the trimmed V and J ends, which lost 6 bases and 2 bases, there was a span of 10 bases. The CDR3 has 13 residues. Germline V gene sequence: CDR1 MNHNS, CDR2 SASEGT. The chain employs TRBV6-1 and TRBJ2-5, with D perhaps assigned TRBD1 or TRBD2 (5 bases each). The material was PBMCs, obtained from a glioma patient whose treatment included an IDH1 peptide vaccine. The TCR sequence derives from a man aged 30 to 39 with glioma. CDR3 coding DNA: TGTGCCAGCAGAGACGGGGCTCAAGAGACCCAGTACTTC. Translated: CASRDGAQETQYF.